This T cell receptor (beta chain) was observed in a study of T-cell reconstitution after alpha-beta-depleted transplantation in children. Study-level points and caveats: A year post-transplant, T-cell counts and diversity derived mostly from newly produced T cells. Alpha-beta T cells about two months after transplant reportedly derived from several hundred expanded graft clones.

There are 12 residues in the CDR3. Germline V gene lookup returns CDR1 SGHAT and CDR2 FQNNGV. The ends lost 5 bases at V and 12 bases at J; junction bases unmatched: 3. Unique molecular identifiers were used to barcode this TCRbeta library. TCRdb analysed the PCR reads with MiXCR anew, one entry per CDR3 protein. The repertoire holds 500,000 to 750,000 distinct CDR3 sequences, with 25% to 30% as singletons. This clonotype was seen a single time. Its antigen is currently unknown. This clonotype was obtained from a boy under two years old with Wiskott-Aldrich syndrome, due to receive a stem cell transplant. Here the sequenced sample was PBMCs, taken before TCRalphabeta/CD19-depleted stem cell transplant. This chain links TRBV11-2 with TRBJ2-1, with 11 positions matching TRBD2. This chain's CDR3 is CASSTGTSGQFF. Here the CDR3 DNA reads TGTGCCAGCAGCACTGGGACTAGCGGGCAGTTCTTC. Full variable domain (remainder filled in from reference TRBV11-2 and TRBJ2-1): EAGVAQSPRYKIIEKRQSVAFWCNPISGHATLYWYQQILGQGPKLLIQFQNNGVVDDSQLPKDRFSAERLKGVDSTLKIQPAKLEDSAVYLCASSTGTSGQFFGPGTRLTVL.